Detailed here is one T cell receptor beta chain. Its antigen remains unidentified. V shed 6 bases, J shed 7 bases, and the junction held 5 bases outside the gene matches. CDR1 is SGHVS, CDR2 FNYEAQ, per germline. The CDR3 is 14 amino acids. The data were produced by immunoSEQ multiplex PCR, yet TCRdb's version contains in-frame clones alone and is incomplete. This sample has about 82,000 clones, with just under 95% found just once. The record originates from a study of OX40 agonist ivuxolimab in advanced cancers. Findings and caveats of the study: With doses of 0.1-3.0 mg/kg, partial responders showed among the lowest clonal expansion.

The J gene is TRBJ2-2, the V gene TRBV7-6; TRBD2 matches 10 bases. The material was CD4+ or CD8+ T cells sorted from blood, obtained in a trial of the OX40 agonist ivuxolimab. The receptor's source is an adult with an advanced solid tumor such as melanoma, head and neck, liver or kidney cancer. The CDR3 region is CASRLAGDIGELFF. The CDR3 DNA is TGTGCCAGCAGGCTAGCGGGAGATATCGGGGAGCTGTTTTTT. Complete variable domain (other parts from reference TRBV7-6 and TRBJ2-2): GAGVSQSPRYKVTKRGQDVALRCDPISGHVSLYWYRQALGQGPEFLTYFNYEAQQDKSGLPNDRFSAERPEGSISTLTIQRTEQRDSAMYRCASRLAGDIGELFFGEGSRLTVL.